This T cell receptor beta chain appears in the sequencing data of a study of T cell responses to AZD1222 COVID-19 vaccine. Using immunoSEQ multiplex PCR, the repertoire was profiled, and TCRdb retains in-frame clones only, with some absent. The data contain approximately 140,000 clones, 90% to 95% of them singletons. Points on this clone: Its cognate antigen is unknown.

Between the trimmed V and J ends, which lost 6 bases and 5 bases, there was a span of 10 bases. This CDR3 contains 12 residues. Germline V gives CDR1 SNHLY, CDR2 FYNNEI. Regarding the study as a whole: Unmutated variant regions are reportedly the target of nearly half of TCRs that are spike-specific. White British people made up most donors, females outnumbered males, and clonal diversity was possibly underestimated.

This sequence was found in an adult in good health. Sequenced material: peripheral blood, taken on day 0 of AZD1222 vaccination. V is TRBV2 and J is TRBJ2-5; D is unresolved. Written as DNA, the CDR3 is TGTGCCAGCAGAAGGGCTGAGGAGACCCAGTACTTC. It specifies CASRRAEETQYF.